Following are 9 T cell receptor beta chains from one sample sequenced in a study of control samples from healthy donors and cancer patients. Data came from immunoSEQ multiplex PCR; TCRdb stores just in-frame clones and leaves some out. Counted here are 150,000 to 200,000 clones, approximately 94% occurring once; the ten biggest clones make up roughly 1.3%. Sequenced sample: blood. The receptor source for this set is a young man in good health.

The CDR3, as DNA: TGTGCCAGCAGCTTGGACAGGGTCTACGGGGAGCTGTTTTTT. Protein sequence: CASSLDRVYGELFF. The J gene is TRBJ2-2, the V gene TRBV5-4, with D possibly matching TRBD1 (6 bases). The length of the CDR3 is 14 residues. With 0 bases removed from V and 7 bases from J, the gap between germline ends came to 10 bases. The germline gives CDR1 SGHNT, CDR2 YYREEE (reference sequence).

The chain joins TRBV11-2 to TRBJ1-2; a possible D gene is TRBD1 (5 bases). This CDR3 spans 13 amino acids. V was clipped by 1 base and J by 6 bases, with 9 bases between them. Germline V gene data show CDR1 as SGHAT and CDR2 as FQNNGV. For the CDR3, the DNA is TGTGCCAGCAGCTTAGCAGGGAAGGATGGCTACACCTTC. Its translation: CASSLAGKDGYTF.

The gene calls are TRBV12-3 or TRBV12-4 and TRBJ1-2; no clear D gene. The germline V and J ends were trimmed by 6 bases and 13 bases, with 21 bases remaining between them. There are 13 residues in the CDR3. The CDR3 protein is CASRAIGGRAGTF. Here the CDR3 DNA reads TGTGCCAGCAGGGCGATCGGAGGTCGTGCGGGCACCTTC.

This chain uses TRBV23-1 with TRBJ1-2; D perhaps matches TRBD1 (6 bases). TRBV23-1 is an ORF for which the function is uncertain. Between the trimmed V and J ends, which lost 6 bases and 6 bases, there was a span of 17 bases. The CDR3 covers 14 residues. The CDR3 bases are TGCGCCAGCAGACCGGACAGCACGAGAAATGGCTACACCTTC. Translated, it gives CASRPDSTRNGYTF.

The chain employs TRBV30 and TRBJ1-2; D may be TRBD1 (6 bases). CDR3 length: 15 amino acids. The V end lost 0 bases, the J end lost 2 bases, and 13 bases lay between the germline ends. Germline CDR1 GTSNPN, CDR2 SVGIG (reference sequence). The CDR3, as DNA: TGTGCCTGGAGTGTACAAAGGGGACAAAACTATGGCTACACCTTC. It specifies CAWSVQRGQNYGYTF.

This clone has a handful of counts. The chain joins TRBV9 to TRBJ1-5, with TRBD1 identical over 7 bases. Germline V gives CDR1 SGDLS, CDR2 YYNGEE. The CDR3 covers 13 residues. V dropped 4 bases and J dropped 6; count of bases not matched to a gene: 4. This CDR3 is CASSRGLGQPQHF. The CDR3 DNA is TGTGCCAGCAGCAGGGGGCTGGGTCAGCCCCAGCATTTT. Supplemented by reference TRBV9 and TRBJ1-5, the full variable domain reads DSGVTQTPKHLITATGQRVTLRCSPRSGDLSVYWYQQSLDQGLQFLIQYYNGEERAKGNILERFSAQQFPDLHSELNLSSLELGDSALYFCASSRGLGQPQHFGDGTRLSIL.

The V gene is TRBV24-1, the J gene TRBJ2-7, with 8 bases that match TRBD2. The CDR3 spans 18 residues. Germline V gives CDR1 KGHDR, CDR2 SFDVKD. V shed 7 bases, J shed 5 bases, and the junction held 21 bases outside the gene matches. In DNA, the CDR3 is TGTGCCACCAGCCCTTCCCCAAGTCGAAGCGGGAGTATCAACGAGCAGTACTTC. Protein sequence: CATSPSPSRSGSINEQYF.

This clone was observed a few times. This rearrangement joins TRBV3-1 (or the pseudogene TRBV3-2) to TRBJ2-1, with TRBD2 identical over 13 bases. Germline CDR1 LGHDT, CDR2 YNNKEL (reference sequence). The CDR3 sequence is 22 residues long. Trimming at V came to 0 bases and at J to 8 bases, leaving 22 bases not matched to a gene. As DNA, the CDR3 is TGTGCCAGCAGCCAAGATGGGACCGGGACTAGCGGGATTTCCCTTCCTACCGATGAGCAGTTCTTC. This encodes CASSQDGTGTSGISLPTDEQFF.

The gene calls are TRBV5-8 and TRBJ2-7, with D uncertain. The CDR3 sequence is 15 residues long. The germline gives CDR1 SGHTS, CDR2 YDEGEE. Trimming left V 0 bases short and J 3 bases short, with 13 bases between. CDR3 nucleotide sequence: TGTGCCAGCAGCTTGGATGCCTTCGTGATCTACGAGCAGTACTTC. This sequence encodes CASSLDAFVIYEQYF. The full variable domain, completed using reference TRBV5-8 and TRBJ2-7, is EAGVTQSPTHLIKTRGQQATLRCSPISGHTSVYWYQQALGLGLQFLLWYDEGEERNRGNFPPRFSGRQFPNYSSELNVNALELEDSALYLCASSLDAFVIYEQYFGPGTRLTVT.